The 3 T cell receptor beta chains in this list originate from one sample, sequenced in a study of shared T cell receptors in the human thymus. The method was immunoSEQ multiplex PCR; TCRdb's version includes in-frame clones alone and lacks a portion of them. The sample has almost 550,000 clones, more than 75% seen once. These records were also assigned to another study, of human thymus T cells.

Sequencing input: thymocytes. These receptors were taken from a boy in the first two years of life with a congenital heart defect.

V and J are TRBV7-4 and TRBJ2-1, with 7 bases lining up with TRBD2. The V and J ends lost 5 bases and 6 bases, in that order; junction bases with no gene match: 13. Germline loops: CDR1 SGHVT, CDR2 SQSDAQ. CDR3 length: 16 amino acids. CDR3 DNA sequence: TGTGCCAGCAGCGACGAGAAGGCGGGAGAAATCAATGAGCAGTTCTTC. Translating gives CASSDEKAGEINEQFF.

There are a few counts of this clone. The chain recombines TRBV28 with TRBJ2-1; D might be TRBD1 (6 bases). The CDR3 runs to 13 residues. Germline assignment: CDR1 MDHEN and CDR2 SYDVKM. V was cut by 3 bases and J by 8 bases, with 11 bases left in between. The CDR3 nucleotides are TGTGCCAGCAGTTTCAGGGGCCGGGATGAGCAGTTCTTC. This sequence encodes CASSFRGRDEQFF.

This sequence joins TRBV6-1 and TRBJ1-3, with D uncertain. Germline V gene lookup returns CDR1 MNHNS and CDR2 SASEGT. This CDR3 contains 15 residues. V was shortened by 7 bases and J by 0 bases, with 13 bases between the two germline ends. The CDR3 sequence: CASKVKSSSGNTIYF. The CDR3, as DNA: TGTGCCAGCAAAGTAAAATCCAGCTCTGGAAACACCATATATTTT.